What follows describes a single T cell receptor beta chain. Patients at the Seattle site were enrolled during active infection and followed longitudinally. The data were taken from a study of blood T cell repertoires in COVID-19. Study overall: The samples span acute and convalescent COVID-19 from the United States, Italy and Spain. PBMCs, B-cell-depleted T cells, or T cells were the source of the cDNA or gDNA that made up the material.

Trimming cost V 2 bases and J 6 bases; bases outside gene matches: 5. The CDR3 runs 14 residues. Per germline, CDR1 SGHRS and CDR2 YFSETQ. Some clones are missing from TCRdb's copy, which holds only in-frame ones; the method was immunoSEQ multiplex PCR. In the table there are some 76,000 clones, around 80% of which are singletons. Sample: peripheral blood. The V call is TRBV5-1, the J call TRBJ2-3, with TRBD2 matching 8 bases. The clonotype originates from a man aged 50 to 59 with COVID-19, enrolled during active disease. The CDR3 is CASSFGTSGDTQYF. The CDR3 region has the DNA TGCGCCAGCAGCTTCGGGACTAGTGGGGATACGCAGTATTTT.